The rows below give T cell receptor beta chains drawn from one sample of a study of breast tumors, draining lymph nodes, adjacent tissues. TCRdb recomputed calls from the multiplex PCR reads with MiXCR, one row per CDR3 protein. The data show over 200,000 distinct CDR3 sequences, approximately 30% seen once. Material for sequencing was axillary lymph node tissue. The receptors stem from a female donor with breast cancer. Some clones in this sample may be carry-over from other donors' samples. Each CDR3 is given with its conserved first and last residue. Each record gives: J gene, V gene, D gene, clone size, CDR3 DNA, CDR3 protein. A D gene is named only where the DNA matches it firmly. Expanded clones get a size class; other rows say once, few or many, or leave the size out.

>TRBJ2-3|TRBV3-1|TRBD2|-
TGTGCCAGCAGCCCAGGATCCGGGAGGGTAACAGATACGCAGTATTTT
CASSPGSGRVTDTQYF
>TRBJ1-6|TRBV6-6|-|many
TGTGCCAGCAGTGACCTTTCAGTGACCTATAATTCACCCCTCCACTTT
CASSDLSVTYNSPLHF
>TRBJ2-2|TRBV2|TRBD2|many
TGTGCCAGCACCAGACTAGCGGGAGGGCCGGGAGTAACCGGGGAGCTGTTTTTT
CASTRLAGGPGVTGELFF
>TRBJ2-3|TRBV7-9|TRBD2|many
TGTGCCAGCAGCCATTTTGGCGGGGGGGTTATGTATACGCAGTATTTT
CASSHFGGGVMYTQYF
>TRBJ1-4|TRBV5-4|-|-
TGTGCCAGCAGCCTTAGACGGGACTTTGGTGAAAAACTGTTTTTT
CASSLRRDFGEKLFF
>TRBJ1-2|TRBV18|-|many
TGTGCCAGCTCACCGTCCGAGGGGGATGGCTACACCTTC
CASSPSEGDGYTF
>TRBJ1-2|TRBV6-1|TRBD1|many
TGTGCCAGCAGTGAAGTGAGGGGACAGGCTCGAGGCTACACCTTC
CASSEVRGQARGYTF
>TRBJ2-5|TRBV11-2|-|many
TGTGCCAGCAGCCGACTAGGGGAGACCCAGTACTTC
CASSRLGETQYF
>TRBJ2-3|TRBV28|TRBD1|few
TGTGCCAGCAATACCGCGGGACAGGGTACAGATACGCAGTATTTT
CASNTAGQGTDTQYF
>TRBJ1-2|TRBV19|-|-
TGTGCCAGTAGTACGAACGCGGGGGGCGGCTACCCCTTC
CASSTNAGGGYPF
>TRBJ2-3|TRBV15|TRBD1|-
TGTGCCACCAGCAGTTATGGTGGGGGACAGAGCACAGATACGCAGTATTTT
CATSSYGGGQSTDTQYF
>TRBJ2-5|TRBV19|TRBD1|many
TGTGCCAGTAGTGCAGACAGGGGGCTAGGACAAGAGACCCAGTACTTC
CASSADRGLGQETQYF
>TRBJ1-2|TRBV18|TRBD1|many
TGTGCCAGCTTCCGACAGGGGGCTGGTGGCTACACCTTC
CASFRQGAGGYTF
>TRBJ2-2|TRBV9|TRBD2|many
TGTGCCAGCAGCGTAGCGAGCGGGAGCGGGGAGCTGTTTTTT
CASSVASGSGELFF
>TRBJ1-6|TRBV29-1|TRBD1|-
TGCAGCGTTAACGTAGTCGGACCCGAGGGACAGAATAATTCACCCCTCCACTTT
CSVNVVGPEGQNNSPLHF
>TRBJ2-7|TRBV7-2|-|many
TGTGCCAGCAGCTTAGGACGGAGGTCCCGCGAGCAGTACTTC
CASSLGRRSREQYF
>TRBJ2-1|TRBV11-2|-|many
TGTGCCAGCAGCGAGACCACTATTTCTAACTACAATGAGCAGTTCTTC
CASSETTISNYNEQFF
>TRBJ2-7|TRBV7-2|-|many
TGTGCCAGCAGCCTCCAGGCGGTTCCCTACGAGCAGTACTTC
CASSLQAVPYEQYF
>TRBJ2-2|TRBV24-1|TRBD2|many
TGTGCCACCAGTGATGTAGCGGGAGGGTACAGCAGGGAGCTGTTTTTT
CATSDVAGGYSRELFF
>TRBJ2-7|TRBV5-6|-|few
TGTGCCAGCAGCTGGGAGACGGGCCTTCGGGACGAGCAGTACTTC
CASSWETGLRDEQYF
>TRBJ2-1|TRBV12-3/TRBV12-4|-|-
TGTGCCAGCAGTTTCGGGGGAGTAAATGAGCGGTTCTTC
CASSFGGVNERFF
>TRBJ2-1|TRBV12-3/TRBV12-4|-|many
TGTGCCAGCAGTTCACGGGCTAGCCTGGGCGAGCAGTTCTTC
CASSSRASLGEQFF
>TRBJ2-3|TRBV5-1|-|many
TGCGCCAGCAGCTTAGGGACGACGACAGATACGCAGTATTTT
CASSLGTTTDTQYF
>TRBJ1-1|TRBV25-1|-|-
TGTGCCAGCAGTGATACGGGACAGAACACTGAAGCTTTCTTT
CASSDTGQNTEAFF
>TRBJ2-6|TRBV3-1|-|many
TGTGCCAGCAGACAAGGGACCGTTGGGGCCAACGTCCTGACTTTC
CASRQGTVGANVLTF
>TRBJ2-5|TRBV27|-|many
TGTGCCAGCAGTTCCCCAGGGAGGGGGGAGACCCAGTACTTC
CASSSPGRGETQYF
>TRBJ1-1|TRBV18|-|-
TGTGCCAGCTCACTAAATACAGGGAACACTGAAGCTTTCTTT
CASSLNTGNTEAFF
>TRBJ1-1|TRBV11-3|-|-
TGTGCCAGCAGTCCGGATCAGGGATTTAACGGGGCTGAAGCTTTCTTT
CASSPDQGFNGAEAFF
>TRBJ1-3|TRBV7-6|-|-
TGTGCCAGCAGCCCAGCGGACAGCGGAAACACCATATATTTT
CASSPADSGNTIYF
>TRBJ2-7|TRBV29-1|-|many
TGCAGCGTTGAGGGTTGGGGGGCGGGAGTCTACGAGCAGTACTTC
CSVEGWGAGVYEQYF
>TRBJ2-1|TRBV5-4|TRBD2|-
TGTGCCAGCAGCTTGACTAGCGCTCGGCAGTTCTTC
CASSLTSARQFF
>TRBJ2-1|TRBV4-2|-|many
TGTGCCAGCAGCCAAGATCCTCTTGTGGGCGGCGAGCAGTTCTTC
CASSQDPLVGGEQFF
>TRBJ1-5|TRBV6-6|-|few
TGTGCCAGCAGTCACGCCTCGGACGAGCAGCCCCAGCATTTT
CASSHASDEQPQHF
>TRBJ1-5|TRBV18|TRBD1|many
TGTGCCAGCTCAGAGGACAGGCAATGGCCCCAGCATTTT
CASSEDRQWPQHF
>TRBJ2-5|TRBV9|TRBD2|many
TGTGCCAGCAGCGTAGGGGGTAGCGGGAGAAAAGAGACCCAGTACTTC
CASSVGGSGRKETQYF
>TRBJ2-3|TRBV3-1|TRBD2|many
TGTGCCAGCAGCCAAGCCGGACAGGAACTAGCGGGTACGCAGTATTTT
CASSQAGQELAGTQYF
>TRBJ2-2|TRBV20-1|TRBD2|-
TGCAGTGCCCACCGCGGGAGGGCTAACACCGGGGAGCTGTCCTTT
CSAHRGRANTGELSF
>TRBJ2-2|TRBV7-7|TRBD1|-
TGTGCTAGCAGCACAACAGGGGGTTTCACCGGGGAGCTGCTTTTT
CASSTTGGFTGELLF
>TRBJ2-1|TRBV6-5|-|-
TGTGCCAGCAGTTCTATGCAGGGTTACAATGAGCAGTTCTTC
CASSSMQGYNEQFF
>TRBJ2-5|TRBV30|-|many
TGTGCCTGGAGTGAGTCGGGGTGGACCCAGTACTTC
CAWSESGWTQYF
>TRBJ2-7|TRBV14|-|-
TGTGCAAGCAGCCAAGGAATTGGAGATGCCTACGAGCCGTACTTC
CASSQGIGDAYEPYF
>TRBJ2-4|TRBV19|-|-
TGTGCCAGTAGTATTTGGGGGTCTAAAAACATTCTGTACTTC
CASSIWGSKNILYF
>TRBJ1-4|TRBV15|-|many
TGTGCCACCAGCAGAGAAGTCAGGGGAGGAGGTGAAAAACTGTTTTTT
CATSREVRGGGEKLFF
>TRBJ2-3|TRBV7-2|-|many
TGTGCCAGCAGCTTAACTCATACGCAGTATTTT
CASSLTHTQYF
>TRBJ1-5|TRBV20-1|-|many
TGCAGTGTTAGTCATATGGGACCTAGCAATCAGCCCCAGCATTTT
CSVSHMGPSNQPQHF
>TRBJ1-2|TRBV3-2|-|many
TGTGCCCCCCCCCAGGGGGCGTGGAGCTACACCTTC
CAPPQGAWSYTF